The sequence of this T cell receptor beta chain was determined in a study of shared clonotypes between healthy human individuals. Clones were read by immunoSEQ multiplex PCR, and TCRdb kept only the in-frame ones, dropping some. Of about 1.1 million clones in the sample, about 72% were seen once. Between the trimmed V and J ends, which lost 7 bases and 3 bases, there was a span of 15 bases. The germline CDR1 and CDR2 sequences are SQVTM and ANQGSEA. The CDR3 is 13 amino acids. The genes are TRBV29-1 and TRBJ1-1, with D possibly TRBD1 on 6 matching bases. This receptor was identified in a man between 18 and 35 years old in good health. Some clones in this sample may be carry-over from other donors' samples. Sequencing was done on a sample of memory CD4+ T cells from PBMCs. Described subset: CD45RA-negative fraction. In DNA, the CDR3 is TGCAGCGCTCAACAGGGAGCTGACACTGAAGCTTTCTTT. Translated, it gives CSAQQGADTEAFF.